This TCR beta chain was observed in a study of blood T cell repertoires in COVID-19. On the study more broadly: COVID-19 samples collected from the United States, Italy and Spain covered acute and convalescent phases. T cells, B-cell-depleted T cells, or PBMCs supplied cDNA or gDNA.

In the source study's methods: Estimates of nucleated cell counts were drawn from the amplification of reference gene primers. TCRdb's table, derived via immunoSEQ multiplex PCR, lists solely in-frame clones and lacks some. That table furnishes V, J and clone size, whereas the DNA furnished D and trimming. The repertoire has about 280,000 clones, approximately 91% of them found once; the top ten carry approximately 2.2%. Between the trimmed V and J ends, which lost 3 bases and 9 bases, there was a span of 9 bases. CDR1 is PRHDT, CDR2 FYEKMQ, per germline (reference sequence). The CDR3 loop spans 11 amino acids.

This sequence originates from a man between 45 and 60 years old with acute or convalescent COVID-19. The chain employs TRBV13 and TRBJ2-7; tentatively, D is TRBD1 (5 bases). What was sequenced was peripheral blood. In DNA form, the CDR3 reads TGTGCCAGCAGCTTCCAGGGCGGGCAGTACTTC. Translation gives CASSFQGGQYF.